Below are 27 T cell receptor beta chains sequenced from a single sample in a study of blood T cell dynamics during melanoma immunotherapy. The time point was: pre-treatment baseline. TCRdb's copy holds only in-frame clones and misses some; the assay was immunoSEQ multiplex PCR. Of roughly 9,500 clones detected, 70% to 90% appear once; the ten largest clones hold about 30%. The material sequenced was blood, taken from a patient treated with checkpoint blockade. The receptor set was obtained from a human donor with melanoma.

CDR3 nucleotide sequence: TGTGCCAGCAGCACGGGACCGGGGGAGACCCAGTACTTC. This encodes CASSTGPGETQYF. The genes are TRBV7-8 and TRBJ2-5; D tentatively reads TRBD1 or TRBD2 (5 bases each). The germline CDR1 and CDR2 sequences are SGHVS and FQNEAQ. V was pared by 5 bases and J by 5 bases, with 12 bases between. CDR3 length: 13 amino acids.

The rearrangement joins TRBV6-6 to TRBJ2-5, with 7 bases lining up with TRBD1. With 6 bases clipped from V and 0 bases from J, the junction kept 7 bases outside the gene matches. Germline loops: CDR1 MNHNY, CDR2 SVGAGI (reference sequence). CDR3 length: 15 amino acids. The CDR3: CASSKPQGYQETQYF. CDR3 sequence (DNA): TGTGCCAGCAGCAAGCCACAGGGGTACCAAGAGACCCAGTACTTC.

The J gene is TRBJ2-5, the V gene TRBV9; the D gene is possibly TRBD1 (5 bases). The CDR3 consists of 13 residues. Germline-derived CDR1 and CDR2 are SGDLS and YYNGEE. Trimming stripped 4 bases from V and 5 bases from J, with 12 bases between. The CDR3 is CASSPQGFETQYF. The CDR3 nucleotides are TGTGCCAGCAGCCCCCAGGGTTTCGAGACCCAGTACTTC.

A remark on this clone: One junction end disagrees with the germline gene, perhaps due to a read error. Other DNA variants within this sample encode the same CDR3. The chain employs TRBV19 and TRBJ1-5; D is unresolved. CDR1 and CDR2 from the germline V gene are LNHDA and SQIVND (reference sequence). The CDR3 has 12 amino acids. The CDR3 region has the DNA TGTGCTAGTAGTGCCCCTTGGGGGCCCCAGCATTTT. Its translation: CASSAPWGPQHF.

The chain uses TRBV19 and TRBJ2-1, with a possible D match to TRBD1 (6 bases). In germline, CDR1 is LNHDA, CDR2 SQIVND (reference sequence). The CDR3 sequence is 11 residues long. V was cut by 6 bases and J by 8 bases, with 8 bases left in between. In DNA, the CDR3 is TGTGCCAGTAGACAGGGTCATGAGCAGTTCTTC. Amino acids: CASRQGHEQFF.

The V gene is TRBV11-2, the J gene TRBJ2-7; D is unclear. The CDR3 consists of 13 residues. From germline, CDR1 is SGHAT and CDR2 FQNNGV. The germline V and J ends were trimmed by 1 base and 4 bases, with 8 bases remaining between them. As DNA, the CDR3 is TGTGCCAGCAGCTTAGGTCTGATTTACGAGCAGTACTTC. Its protein product is CASSLGLIYEQYF. Supplemented by reference TRBV11-2 and TRBJ2-7, the full variable domain reads EAGVAQSPRYKIIEKRQSVAFWCNPISGHATLYWYQQILGQGPKLLIQFQNNGVVDDSQLPKDRFSAERLKGVDSTLKIQPAKLEDSAVYLCASSLGLIYEQYFGPGTRLTVT.

The gene calls are TRBV5-1 and TRBJ2-5; D ambiguous. Trimming took off 4 bases at V and 2 bases at J, with 9 bases between the two ends. The germline gives CDR1 SGHRS, CDR2 YFSETQ. This CDR3 has 13 residues. For the CDR3, the DNA is TGCGCCAGCAGCCATACCGCTCAAGAGACCCAGTACTTC. Translation: CASSHTAQETQYF.

The V and J genes are TRBV6-1 and TRBJ2-5; possibly TRBD1 for D (5 bases). The V gene lost 8 bases and the J gene lost 5 bases, with 9 bases spanning the gap. The CDR3 extends over 11 amino acids. CDR1 and CDR2 from the germline V gene are MNHNS and SASEGT. This CDR3 is CASGRGETQYF. For the CDR3, the DNA is TGTGCCAGCGGTAGGGGTGAGACCCAGTACTTC.

The rearrangement joins TRBV5-8 to TRBJ1-2; D is undetermined. CDR1 and CDR2 from the germline V gene are SGHTS and YDEGEE. Trimming removed 4 bases at V and 4 bases at J, with 8 bases between. This CDR3 contains 12 residues. The CDR3 spells CASSPSGYGYTF. CDR3 nucleotide sequence: TGTGCCAGCAGCCCTTCCGGCTATGGCTACACCTTC.

J is TRBJ2-7 and V is TRBV6-5, with 7 bases identical to TRBD2. The CDR3 is 15 amino acids. With V trimmed by 2 bases and J by 0 bases, 4 bases remained unmatched. CDR1 and CDR2 from the germline V gene are MNHEY and SVGAGI. The CDR3: CASSYLGLPSYEQYF. The CDR3 DNA sequence: TGTGCCAGCAGTTACCTGGGACTACCCTCCTACGAGCAGTACTTC.

The V and J genes are TRBV27 and TRBJ1-5; D perhaps matches TRBD1 (5 bases). The V and J ends lost 2 bases and 4 bases respectively, with 12 bases between them. The CDR3 has 15 amino acids. CDR1 and CDR2 (germline): MNHEY, SMNVEV (reference sequence). CDR3 sequence: CASSLTPGSNQPQHF. Here the CDR3 DNA reads TGTGCCAGCAGTTTAACCCCAGGGTCAAATCAGCCCCAGCATTTT.

V and J are TRBV27 and TRBJ2-7, with TRBD2 matching 9 bases. Trimming cost V 5 bases and J 5 bases; bases outside gene matches: 10. The CDR3 is 15 residues long. CDR1 is MNHEY, CDR2 SMNVEV, per germline (reference sequence). DNA of the CDR3: TGTGCCAGCAGTCCCACGGGGGCTAGCGGGAACGAGCAGTACTTC. Encoded protein: CASSPTGASGNEQYF.

The gene calls are TRBV18 and TRBJ1-3; weak D call: TRBD1 (5 bases). The ends were cut back, 1 base at V and 2 bases at J, with 9 bases in the middle. The CDR3 is 15 amino acids. Germline-derived CDR1 and CDR2 are KGHSH and LQKENI. In DNA, the CDR3 is TGTGCCAGCTCACCACAGGGGACCACTGGAAACACCATATATTTT. Protein sequence: CASSPQGTTGNTIYF.

By sample share, this clone is medium-sized. The chain uses TRBV10-3 and TRBJ2-5; D might be TRBD1 (6 bases). V lost 10 bases, J lost 0 bases, and 15 bases lay in between. Germline V gene data show CDR1 as ENHRY and CDR2 as SYGVKD. The CDR3 consists of 14 residues. CDR3 bases: TGTGCCACCTGGGCAGGGGTATACCAAGAGACCCAGTACTTC. Translated, it gives CATWAGVYQETQYF.

This chain links TRBV6-1 with TRBJ2-7, with no clear D. This CDR3 has 15 amino acids. V was trimmed by 4 bases and J by 0 bases, leaving 13 bases between them. Per germline, CDR1 MNHNS and CDR2 SASEGT. CDR3 protein: CASSVPRASSYEQYF. DNA of the CDR3: TGTGCCAGCAGTGTCCCCCGGGCGAGCTCCTACGAGCAGTACTTC.

This clone came up once. The J gene is TRBJ1-5, the V gene TRBV15; maybe TRBD1 (6 bases). CDR1 is LNHNV, CDR2 YYDKDF, per germline (reference sequence). The length of the CDR3 is 16 residues. V lost 1 base, J lost 0 bases, and 10 bases lay in between. The CDR3 loop reads CATSRGTVNSNQPQHF. In nucleotides, the CDR3 is TGTGCCACCAGCAGAGGGACAGTCAATAGCAATCAGCCCCAGCATTTT.

The chain couples TRBV5-4 to TRBJ2-7; a weak D match, TRBD1 (5 bases). CDR3 length: 15 residues. V was clipped by 1 base and J by 3 bases, with 14 bases between them. Germline lookup yields CDR1 SGHNT and CDR2 YYREEE (reference sequence). The DNA of the CDR3 is TGTGCCAGCAGCTTGCAGGGTAGGGATAGCTACGAGCAGTACTTC. Encoded protein: CASSLQGRDSYEQYF.

The chain uses TRBV6-1 and TRBJ1-1; D remains ambiguous. Deletions cut 6 bases from V and 2 bases from J, with 13 bases between. The CDR3 spans 14 residues. The germline CDR1 and CDR2 sequences are MNHNS and SASEGT. The CDR3 spells CASRNSNTNTEAFF. The CDR3 DNA is TGTGCCAGCAGGAACAGTAATACAAACACTGAAGCTTTCTTT.

J is TRBJ2-7 and V is TRBV29-1, with 9 bases aligning to TRBD1. CDR1 and CDR2 (germline): SQVTM, ANQGSEA. The CDR3 consists of 15 residues. The trim removed 6 bases at V and 2 bases at J, leaving 11 bases unmatched. The CDR3 DNA reads as TGCAGCGTCTCCTGGGGGGACAGGGAGGCCTACGAGCAGTACTTC. Translated, it gives CSVSWGDREAYEQYF.

V gene TRBV6-7 combines with J gene TRBJ2-2, with 7 bases that match TRBD1. TRBV6-7 is an ORF, with its function uncertain. Unmatched junction bases numbered 4, after V lost 5 bases and J lost 7 bases. The CDR3 totals 13 residues. CDR3 in DNA: TGTGCCAGCAGTAACAGGGGCGTCGGGGAGCTGTTTTTT. This translates into CASSNRGVGELFF.

The V gene is TRBV6-5, the J gene TRBJ1-2, with D uncertain. Germline V gene lookup returns CDR1 MNHEY and CDR2 SVGAGI. Trimming stripped 7 bases from V and 5 bases from J, with 14 bases between. The length of the CDR3 is 13 residues. The CDR3 region is CASTPFPEYGYTF. CDR3 sequence (DNA): TGTGCCAGCACTCCCTTTCCCGAGTATGGCTACACCTTC.

V usage is TRBV12-5 and J usage is TRBJ1-5; D ambiguous. There are 14 residues in the CDR3. CDR1 and CDR2 from the germline V gene are LGHNT and FRNRAP. The ends were cut back, 1 base at V and 3 bases at J, with 7 bases in the middle. CDR3 sequence reads: CASGLGTPNQPQHF. For the CDR3, the DNA is TGTGCTAGTGGTTTGGGGACGCCCAATCAGCCCCAGCATTTT.

The CDR3 spells CASSEVGDRGYGYTF. DNA for the CDR3: TGTGCCAGCAGTGAAGTTGGGGACAGGGGGTATGGCTACACCTTC. The rearrangement uses TRBV25-1 and TRBJ1-2; 11 bases align to TRBD1. The ends lost 2 bases at V and 5 bases at J; junction bases unmatched: 4. Looked up from germline, CDR1 is MGHDK and CDR2 is SYGVNS. This CDR3 is 15 amino acids long.

The count of this clone is one. This chain connects TRBV4-3 to TRBJ2-3; 9 nucleotides align to TRBD2. J lost 2 bases, V lost 0 bases, and 3 bases had no gene match. The CDR3 is 16 residues long. Per the germline V gene, CDR1 is LGHNA and CDR2 is YSLEER. The CDR3 spells CASSQDLAGATDTQYF. The DNA of the CDR3 is TGCGCCAGCAGCCAAGACTTAGCGGGGGCCACAGATACGCAGTATTTT.

In its sample, this clone was seen a few times. This rearrangement joins TRBV7-2 to TRBJ2-7, with 11 bases aligning to TRBD2. CDR1 SGHTA and CDR2 FQGNSA come from the germline V gene. With V trimmed by 0 bases and J by 6 bases, 4 bases remained unmatched. This CDR3 has 15 residues. For the CDR3, the DNA is TGTGCCAGCAGCTTAGCGGGTAGCGGGAGGGGCGAGCAGTACTTC. Translated: CASSLAGSGRGEQYF.

The V call is TRBV29-1, the J call TRBJ2-5; 13 bases agree with TRBD2. The CDR3 sequence is 13 residues long. The V segment lost 6 bases and the J segment 5 bases; nucleotides outside the gene matches: 3. The germline gives CDR1 SQVTM, CDR2 ANQGSEA. The CDR3, as DNA: TGCAGCGTCCCGGGACTAGCGGGGGAGACCCAGTACTTC. Its translation is CSVPGLAGETQYF.

The chain recombines TRBV5-4 with TRBJ2-7, with TRBD1 matching 10 bases. With 4 bases clipped from V and 6 bases from J, the junction kept 1 base outside the gene matches. Germline V gene lookup returns CDR1 SGHNT and CDR2 YYREEE (reference sequence). The CDR3 runs to 12 residues. CDR3 nucleotide sequence: TGTGCCAGCAGCGGGACAGGGGTCGAGCAGTACTTC. Amino acid sequence: CASSGTGVEQYF.